The subject of this entry is one T cell receptor beta chain. Its antigen remains unknown. Indicated treatment: 15 to 20 received Ad26.COV2.S at low or high dose, single or two shots; a few received placebo; per-sample allocation not given. Following the first vaccine or placebo injection, samples were taken on day 63. The data belong to a study of Ad26.COV2.S vaccination and SARS-CoV-2 variants. Whole-study context: Among those in the COV1001 Ad26.COV2.S trial arm was the donor. In the study, Ad26.COV2.S was injected intramuscularly once, or twice 56 days apart.

General study findings and limits: Participants given vaccine showed non-spike TCR breadth similar to that of placebo recipients.

Generated by immunoSEQ multiplex PCR, the TCRdb table keeps only in-frame clones and is missing some. Of 380,000 or so clones in the sample, roughly 85% were seen once. The CDR3 loop spans 16 amino acids. Between the trimmed V and J ends, which lost 0 bases and 2 bases, there was a span of 12 bases. The germline CDR1 and CDR2 sequences are SGDLS and YYNGEE. The sequence was collected from a person between 18 and 60 years old who received the Ad26.COV2.S COVID-19 vaccine or a placebo. Sequences were derived from peripheral blood, sampled in a trial of Ad26.COV2.S vaccine versus placebo. The chain joins TRBV9 to TRBJ1-3; D is uncertain. Here the CDR3 DNA reads TGTGCCAGCAGCGTAGTGGGCAATTACGCTGGAAACACCATATATTTT. Protein sequence: CASSVVGNYAGNTIYF.